This entry lists 23 T cell receptor beta chains sequenced from one sample in a study of identical twins. TCRdb re-analysed the 5' RACE reads in MiXCR, keeping a single row per CDR3 protein. Of roughly 1.6 million distinct CDR3 sequences listed, less than 35% are singletons. The sample was cord blood. The receptors stem from a newborn girl in good health.

The chain uses TRBV28 and TRBJ2-2, with D uncertain. The CDR3 has 15 amino acids. Per the germline V gene, CDR1 is MDHEN and CDR2 is SYDVKM. V lost 5 bases and J 8 bases, leaving 18 bases between the germline ends. The CDR3 nucleotides read TGTGCCAGCAGTCGAAGGAATGTGGGCTGGGGGGAGCTGTTTTTT. It translates to CASSRRNVGWGELFF.

The chain is built from TRBV24-1 and TRBJ2-1; 7 positions match TRBD2. The end of the DNA fits TRBJ2-7 better, so the J call may be wrong. Germline V lookup: CDR1 KGHDR, CDR2 SFDVKD. The CDR3 length is 15 residues. The CDR3 is CATSEGSGYYNEQYF. DNA for the CDR3: TGTGCCACCAGTGAAGGTAGCGGGTATTACAATGAGCAGTACTTC.

This clonotype was seen more than once but under ten times. The chain's CDR3 is CASSAGTSIQETQYF. The CDR3 coding sequence is TGTGCCAGCAGCGCCGGGACTAGCATCCAAGAGACCCAGTACTTC. The chain has TRBV25-1 and TRBJ2-5, with 9 bases aligning to TRBD2. Germline V gene data show CDR1 as MGHDK and CDR2 as SYGVNS. Unmatched junction bases numbered 6, after V lost 6 bases and J lost 1 base. This CDR3 is built from 15 residues.

This clonotype was seen many times. The J gene is TRBJ2-1, the V gene TRBV11-2, with D perhaps matching TRBD2 (7 bases). Between the trimmed V and J ends, which lost 5 bases and 4 bases, there was a span of 18 bases. The germline CDR1 and CDR2 sequences are SGHAT and FQNNGV. The CDR3 is 16 residues long. The CDR3 nucleotides are TGTGCCAGCAGCCCAAGGGGGGGACTACCTTACAATGAGCAGTTCTTC. It codes for CASSPRGGLPYNEQFF.

This clonotype has a single count. The J gene is TRBJ2-7, the V gene TRBV18; TRBD1 matches at 9 bases. The V gene end was trimmed by 6 bases and the J gene end by 2 bases; junction bases not matched to a gene: 11. This CDR3 region has 16 residues. The V gene's germline CDR1 is KGHSH and CDR2 LQKENI. The CDR3 DNA reads as TGTGCCAGCTCGTCCACAGGGGGCTTCATCACCTACGAGCAGTACTTC. It codes for CASSSTGGFITYEQYF. Together with reference TRBV18 and TRBJ2-7, the CDR3 gives the full variable domain: NAGVMQNPRHLVRRRGQEARLRCSPMKGHSHVYWYRQLPEEGLKFMVYLQKENIIDESGMPKERFSAEFPKEGPSILRIQQVVRGDSAAYFCASSSTGGFITYEQYFGPGTRLTVT.

With regard to this clonotype: It may be a read error: a sequence one base away is much more abundant. This chain uses TRBV6-5 with TRBJ2-4; D gene ambiguous. Looked up from germline, CDR1 is MNHEY and CDR2 is SVGAGI. The CDR3 is made up of 15 amino acids. The V end lost 0 bases, the J end lost 1 base, and 7 bases lay between the germline ends. The CDR3 here is CASSYSVRAKNIQYF. The CDR3 DNA sequence: TGTGCCAGCAGTTACTCGGTCAGGGCCAAAAACATTCAGTACTTC.

The gene calls are TRBV5-1 and TRBJ1-3, with 7 bases lining up with TRBD1. The CDR3 spans 13 residues. V lost 4 bases and J lost 3; bases outside the gene matches: 1. Germline CDR1 reads SGHRS; CDR2 reads YFSETQ. This CDR3 reads CASSTGVGNTIYF. CDR3 in DNA: TGCGCCAGCAGCACAGGGGTTGGAAACACCATATATTTT.

This clonotype came up a few times. The chain employs TRBV20-1 and TRBJ2-5; 11 bases line up with TRBD2. The CDR3 consists of 14 residues. Trimming cost V 5 bases and J 1 base; bases outside gene matches: 3. Germline CDR1 DFQATT, CDR2 SNEGSKA (reference sequence). For the CDR3, the DNA is TGCAGTGCTCCCGGGACTAGCGGCCAAGAGACCCAGTACTTC. Its translation: CSAPGTSGQETQYF.

This clonotype was seen only once. Since a much larger clone is just one base distant, this may be a read error. The chain has TRBV29-1 and TRBJ1-2, with a possible D match to TRBD1 (6 bases). The V gene lost 7 bases and the J gene lost 4 bases, with 22 bases spanning the gap. This CDR3 is 15 amino acids long. CDR1 is SQVTM, CDR2 ANQGSEA, per germline. The CDR3 DNA is TGCAGCGCTGATAGCGAGGGGGACGCTTTCTATGGCTACACCTTC. Amino acid sequence: CSADSEGDAFYGYTF.

V gene TRBV6-5 combines with J gene TRBJ1-5; D is unresolved. This CDR3 has 11 amino acids. V was shortened by 6 bases and J by 11 bases, with 11 bases between the two germline ends. Germline-derived CDR1 and CDR2 are MNHEY and SVGAGI. This chain's CDR3 is CASRKQSAQHF. The CDR3 DNA reads TGTGCCAGCAGGAAGCAATCAGCCCAGCATTTT.

This clonotype came up a few times. The chain has TRBV4-2 and TRBJ1-6, with D unresolved. CDR1 is LGHNA, CDR2 YNFKEQ, per germline. V dropped 3 bases and J dropped 6 bases, with 12 bases sitting between them. The CDR3 is 15 amino acids. The DNA of the CDR3 is TGTGCCAGCAGCCAGGATCCGACACTTAATTCACCCCTCCACTTT. It is translated as CASSQDPTLNSPLHF.

J is TRBJ2-1 and V is TRBV20-1; the D is unclear. This CDR3 comprises 14 residues. CDR1 is DFQATT and CDR2 is SNEGSKA in the germline V gene (reference sequence). Trimming took off 4 bases at V and 4 bases at J, with 14 bases between the two ends. CDR3: CSATPAPLYNEQFF. CDR3 nucleotide sequence: TGCAGTGCTACACCAGCGCCACTTTACAATGAGCAGTTCTTC.

This clonotype was picked up a small number of times. The J gene is TRBJ2-1, the V gene TRBV25-1; 12 bases line up with TRBD2. The CDR3 is 20 amino acids. Germline CDR1 is MGHDK and CDR2 is SYGVNS. Unmatched junction bases numbered 16, after V lost 6 bases and J lost 1 base. The CDR3 sequence is CASSEARASGRDRSYNEQFF. The CDR3 DNA reads TGTGCCAGCAGCGAGGCTAGGGCTAGCGGGAGGGATAGGTCCTACAATGAGCAGTTCTTC.

J is TRBJ1-1 and V is TRBV9, with D possibly being TRBD1 (5 bases). Germline lookup yields CDR1 SGDLS and CDR2 YYNGEE. V shed 5 bases and J shed 11 bases, with 16 bases lying between them. The length of the CDR3 is 12 residues. CDR3 sequence reads: CASSPRGQGAFF. The CDR3 DNA reads as TGTGCCAGCAGTCCGAGGGGCCAGGGTGCTTTCTTT.

The sample holds a few counts of this clonotype. V gene TRBV20-1 combines with J gene TRBJ1-4; tentatively, D is TRBD1 (6 bases). CDR1 and CDR2 (germline): DFQATT, SNEGSKA (reference sequence). V lost 0 bases and J 3 bases, leaving 8 bases between the germline ends. The CDR3 is made up of 14 amino acids. The CDR3 DNA follows: TGCAGTGCTAGAGAGGGGGCATCTAATGAAAAACTGTTTTTT. Its protein is CSAREGASNEKLFF.

This clonotype was detected a few times. The rearrangement links TRBV11-2 to TRBJ2-3; D possibly uses TRBD1 or TRBD2 (5 bases each). There are 15 residues in the CDR3. V lost 1 base and J 4 bases, leaving 12 bases between the germline ends. Germline V gene lookup returns CDR1 SGHAT and CDR2 FQNNGV. The CDR3 DNA reads TGTGCCAGCAGCTTAGCTCTGGTGGGGGCAGATACGCAGTATTTT. As protein: CASSLALVGADTQYF.

In DNA form, the CDR3 reads TGTGCCATCAGGGGATGGGGAGTCACAGATACGCAGTATTTT. It yields the protein CAIRGWGVTDTQYF. The rearrangement joins TRBV10-3 to TRBJ2-3; possible D gene TRBD2, 5 bases. CDR3 size: 14 residues. The V and J ends lost 6 bases and 2 bases respectively, with 12 bases between them. Germline V gene lookup returns CDR1 ENHRY and CDR2 SYGVKD.

The chain employs TRBV6-6 and TRBJ2-3; possibly TRBD2 for D (5 bases). Germline-derived CDR1 and CDR2 are MNHNY and SVGAGI (reference sequence). This CDR3 spans 16 amino acids. V was pared by 5 bases and J by 1 base, with 16 bases between. This CDR3 reads CASSPSLAVGTDTQYF. CDR3 DNA sequence: TGTGCCAGCAGTCCGAGTCTAGCTGTGGGCACAGATACGCAGTATTTT.

With respect to this clonotype: At one boundary the junction diverges from the germline segment, which might be a read error. The chain joins TRBV20-1 to TRBJ1-4; 7 positions agree with TRBD1. CDR1 is DFQATT, CDR2 SNEGSKA, per germline (reference sequence). The CDR3 has 13 residues. CDR3 sequence reads: CSARTGWDEKLFF. Written as DNA, the CDR3 is TGCAGTGCTAGGACAGGGTGGGATGAGAAACTGTTTTTT.

This clonotype came up a few times. The J gene is TRBJ1-1, the V gene TRBV5-1; possible D gene TRBD1, 6 bases. The CDR3 totals 12 residues. CDR1 SGHRS and CDR2 YFSETQ come from the germline V gene. The V and J ends lost 7 bases and 6 bases respectively, with 13 bases between them. CDR3 in DNA: TGCGCCAGCTTATCCTGGACAGCTGAAGCTTTCTTT. The encoded protein is CASLSWTAEAFF.

The chain couples TRBV20-1 to TRBJ2-7; 7 bases map to TRBD1. This CDR3 spans 14 amino acids. Germline-derived CDR1 and CDR2 are DFQATT and SNEGSKA (reference sequence). The ends lost 0 bases at V and 3 bases at J; junction bases unmatched: 5. The CDR3 is CSARDHRGIYEQYF. Here the CDR3 DNA reads TGCAGTGCTAGAGATCACAGGGGAATCTACGAGCAGTACTTC.

V and J are TRBV20-1 and TRBJ2-5; TRBD1 aligns across 7 bases. CDR1 and CDR2 from the germline V gene are DFQATT and SNEGSKA (reference sequence). Losses at the gene ends were 6 bases for V and 7 bases for J; bases not matched to a gene: 8. The length of the CDR3 is 12 residues. DNA of the CDR3: TGCAGTGCCTTCGACAGGGCAGGGACCCAGTACTTC. Its protein product is CSAFDRAGTQYF.

The sample holds many counts of this clonotype. The gene calls are TRBV24-1 and TRBJ2-5; a weak D match, TRBD1 (5 bases). CDR1 and CDR2 from the germline V gene are KGHDR and SFDVKD. The germline V and J ends were trimmed by 3 bases and 2 bases, with 9 bases remaining between them. This CDR3 has 14 amino acids. CDR3 sequence (DNA): TGTGCCACCAGTGATGGGGCTAGTCAAGAGACCCAGTACTTC. It codes for CATSDGASQETQYF.